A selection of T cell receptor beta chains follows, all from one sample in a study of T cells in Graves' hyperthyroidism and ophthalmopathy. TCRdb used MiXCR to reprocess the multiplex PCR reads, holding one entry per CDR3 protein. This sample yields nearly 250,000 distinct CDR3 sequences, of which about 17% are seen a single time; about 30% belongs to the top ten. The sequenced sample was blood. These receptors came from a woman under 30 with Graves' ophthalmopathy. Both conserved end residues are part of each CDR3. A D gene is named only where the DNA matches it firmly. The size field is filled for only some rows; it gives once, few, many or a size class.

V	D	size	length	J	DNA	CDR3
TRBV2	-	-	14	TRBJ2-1	TGTGCCAGCAGATTTAGTCGTGTCTACAATGAGCAGTTCTTC	CASRFSRVYNEQFF
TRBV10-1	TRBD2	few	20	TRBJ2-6	TGCGCCACCAGGAGCCTTCCGACTAGCGGGAGACTGCGTGGGGCCAACGTCCTGACTTTC	CATRSLPTSGRLRGANVLTF
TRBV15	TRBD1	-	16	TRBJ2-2	TGTGCCACCAGCAAGGACAGGGGTCCGAACACCGGGGAGCTGTTTTTT	CATSKDRGPNTGELFF
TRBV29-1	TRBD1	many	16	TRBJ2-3	TGCAGCGGGACGAACCCGACAGGGGGCATAACAGATACGCAGTATTTT	CSGTNPTGGITDTQYF
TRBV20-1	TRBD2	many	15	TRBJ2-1	TGCAGTGCCCGGCGACTAGCGGGAAACAACAATGAGCAGTTCTTC	CSARRLAGNNNEQFF
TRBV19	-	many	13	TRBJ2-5	TGTGCCAGTAGTGAAGGGGGGCTGAAGACCCAGTACTTC	CASSEGGLKTQYF
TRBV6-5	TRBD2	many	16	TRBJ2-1	TGTGCCAGCAGTTACTCAAGGCGGGGGGGCCAGTATGAGCAGTTCTTC	CASSYSRRGGQYEQFF
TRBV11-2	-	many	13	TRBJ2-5	TGTGCCAGCAGCCCGCCCGGGCAGGAGACCCAGTACTTC	CASSPPGQETQYF
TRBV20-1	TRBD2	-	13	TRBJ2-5	TGCAGTGCTAAAGCGGGGGGGAAAGAGACCCAGTACTTC	CSAKAGGKETQYF
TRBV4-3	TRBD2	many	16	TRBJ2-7	TGCGCCAGCAGCCAATTCTACGCGGGAGGTAACCACGAGCAGTACTTC	CASSQFYAGGNHEQYF
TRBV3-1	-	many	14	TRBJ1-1	TGTGCCAGCAGCCAAGTCGAAGGCGGCACTGAAGCTTTCTTT	CASSQVEGGTEAFF
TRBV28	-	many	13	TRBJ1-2	TGTGCTTCCTTGCGAGGGTTGAACTATGGCTACACCTTC	CASLRGLNYGYTF
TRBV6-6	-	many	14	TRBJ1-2	TGTGCCAGCAGTTACTCGAAGCAACAGGCTGGCTACACCTTC	CASSYSKQQAGYTF